This TCR beta chain came from a study of control samples from healthy donors and cancer patients. Here immunoSEQ multiplex PCR was the method, and the copy in TCRdb shows in-frame clones only, minus some. This sample has 100,000 to 150,000 clones; more than 85% occur once, and the top ten carry around 2%. This clonotype was obtained from a man aged 18 to 30 in good health. Sequencing was performed on blood.

The CDR3 loop is CASSVNSANTEAFF. The CDR3 coding sequence is TGTGCCAGTAGTGTGAACAGTGCTAACACTGAAGCTTTCTTT. The rearrangement uses TRBV19 and TRBJ1-1; D is unresolved. The germline V gene has CDR1 LNHDA and CDR2 SQIVND (reference sequence). V lost 5 bases and J 2 bases, leaving 12 bases between the germline ends. The CDR3 sequence is 14 residues long.